Listed here are 10 T cell receptor beta chains from one sample, sequenced in a study of blood T cell repertoires in COVID-19. Method: immunoSEQ multiplex PCR; TCRdb's copy keeps in-frame clones and lacks some. Among 130,000 or so clones listed, more than 70% were seen once. The material sequenced was peripheral blood. Receptors were obtained from a human donor in a cohort sampled during active COVID-19.

The chain uses TRBV28 and TRBJ2-7; tentative D call: TRBD2 (5 bases). Germline CDR1 is MDHEN and CDR2 is SYDVKM. V lost 5 bases and J lost 3, with 8 bases in between. The length of the CDR3 is 12 residues. In nucleotides, the CDR3 is TGTGCCAGCAGTGAGGGTGGCTACGAGCAGTACTTC. Translating gives CASSEGGYEQYF.

J is TRBJ2-7 and V is TRBV7-6; D not resolved. With 1 base removed from V and 0 bases from J, the gap between germline ends came to 7 bases. The germline V gene encodes CDR1 SGHVS and CDR2 FNYEAQ. This CDR3 comprises 14 residues. Here the CDR3 reads CASSLGVSSYEQYF. The CDR3 coding sequence is TGTGCCAGCAGCTTAGGAGTGAGCTCCTACGAGCAGTACTTC.

The rearrangement uses TRBV21-1 and TRBJ2-2; the listed D gene, TRBD1, was not tested against the DNA. TRBV21-1 is classified as a pseudogene. There are 16 residues in the CDR3. CDR3 nucleotides: TGTGCCAGCAGCAAAGTTGTACAGGGAAACACCGGGGAGCTGTTTTTT. Protein sequence: CASSKVVQGNTGELFF.

V gene TRBV2 combines with J gene TRBJ2-1; 14 bases agree with TRBD2. The length of the CDR3 is 18 residues. The germline gives CDR1 SNHLY, CDR2 FYNNEI. Trimming cost V 6 bases and J 0 bases; bases outside gene matches: 7. CDR3 amino acids: CASRGLAGGKSSYNEQFF. Here the CDR3 DNA reads TGTGCCAGCAGAGGACTAGCGGGGGGTAAGAGCTCCTACAATGAGCAGTTCTTC.

The chain uses TRBV7-9 and TRBJ2-5; 8 nucleotides line up with TRBD2. The CDR3 consists of 15 residues. Germline lookup yields CDR1 SEHNR and CDR2 FQNEAQ (reference sequence). V dropped 5 bases and J dropped 4; count of bases not matched to a gene: 9. The CDR3 here is CASSPISGAPETQYF. In DNA, the CDR3 is TGTGCCAGCAGCCCAATTAGCGGGGCCCCAGAGACCCAGTACTTC.

This rearrangement joins TRBV20-1 to TRBJ2-5; TRBD2 is a possible D gene (5 bases). The CDR3 is 14 amino acids. The germline CDR1 and CDR2 sequences are DFQATT and SNEGSKA (reference sequence). Trimming cost V 3 bases and J 3 bases, with 14 bases left between them. This CDR3 reads CSASFYGREETQYF. The CDR3 nucleotides read TGCAGTGCTAGTTTCTATGGGCGGGAAGAGACCCAGTACTTC.

This clone was seen once. For the CDR3, the DNA is TGTGCCAGCAGCGACCGCCCTGCCCGGGAAGAGACCCAGTACTTC. It is translated as CASSDRPAREETQYF. This chain links TRBV11-2 with TRBJ2-5; D is unresolved. Trimming shortened V by 5 bases and J by 3 bases, and 16 bases separated the two germline ends. Germline CDR1 reads SGHAT; CDR2 reads FQNNGV. The CDR3 loop spans 15 amino acids.

The chain has TRBV19 and TRBJ2-4; the D gene is possibly TRBD1 (5 bases). Germline CDR1 reads LNHDA; CDR2 reads SQIVND (reference sequence). V gave up 5 bases and J gave up 8 bases, with 19 bases separating them. CDR3 length: 15 residues. The CDR3 loop reads CASSLQGQPWDIQYF. DNA of the CDR3: TGTGCCAGTAGTCTCCAAGGACAACCGTGGGACATTCAGTACTTC.

The rearrangement joins TRBV5-1 to TRBJ2-3; 8 nucleotides agree with TRBD2. Germline V lookup: CDR1 SGHRS, CDR2 YFSETQ. The CDR3 is 14 residues long. V gave up 4 bases and J gave up 3 bases; unmatched junction bases: 4. CDR3 amino acids: CASSPGLVTDTQYF. CDR3 DNA: TGCGCCAGCAGCCCGGGACTAGTAACAGATACGCAGTATTTT.

Only one count was recorded for this clone. This sequence joins TRBV18 and TRBJ2-2, with TRBD1 identical over 8 bases. The CDR3 extends over 15 amino acids. From germline, CDR1 is KGHSH and CDR2 LQKENI. Trimming removed 4 bases from V and 6 bases from J; junction bases left unmatched: 7. The CDR3 bases are TGTGCCAGCTCACGACGGACAGGGAGTCCCGGGGAGCTGTTTTTT. This codes for CASSRRTGSPGELFF.